Following are 6 T cell receptor beta chains from one sample sequenced in a study of blood T cell repertoires in COVID-19. Only in-frame clones appear in the TCRdb table, and some are missing; sequencing was by immunoSEQ multiplex PCR. The top ten hold roughly 4% of the sample, which has 98,000 or so clones, approximately 82% seen once. Sequencing was performed on peripheral blood. Receptors were obtained from a woman between 65 and 79 years old with acute or convalescent COVID-19.

The chain employs TRBV28 and TRBJ2-1; 12 bases map to TRBD2. The CDR3 covers 16 residues. Germline trimming cut 5 bases from V and 8 bases from J; bases unmatched to any gene: 10. Germline-derived CDR1 and CDR2 are MDHEN and SYDVKM. The chain's CDR3 is CASSRSSGRGLHEQFF. The CDR3 DNA reads as TGTGCCAGCAGTCGATCTAGCGGGAGGGGTCTTCATGAGCAGTTCTTC.

V and J are TRBV5-1 and TRBJ2-5; TRBD1 matches at 11 bases. The CDR3 extends over 16 amino acids. The germline gives CDR1 SGHRS, CDR2 YFSETQ. With V trimmed by 4 bases and J by 5 bases, 10 bases remained unmatched. DNA of the CDR3: TGCGCCAGCAGCATTGGACAGGGGGCGTCCGGGGAGACCCAGTACTTC. This encodes CASSIGQGASGETQYF.

In this sample, this clone turned up once. The CDR3 coding sequence is TGTGCCAGCAGTTACTCGCCGGAGGGAGGGGAAGCTTTCTTT. Protein: CASSYSPEGGEAFF. The chain uses TRBV6-5 and TRBJ1-1; D is ambiguous. There are 14 residues in the CDR3. Germline-derived CDR1 and CDR2 are MNHEY and SVGAGI. V shed 0 bases and J shed 8 bases, with 13 bases lying between them.

The rearrangement joins TRBV4-2 to TRBJ1-2; tentatively, D is TRBD1 (5 bases). V lost 1 base and J lost 2, with 11 bases in between. The CDR3 is 15 residues long. Germline V lookup: CDR1 LGHNA, CDR2 YNFKEQ. CDR3 protein: CASSQVQGGNYGYTF. CDR3 nucleotide sequence: TGTGCCAGCAGCCAAGTGCAGGGTGGAAACTATGGCTACACCTTC.

The chain is built from TRBV19 and TRBJ2-4; 9 positions match TRBD2. The junction had 4 bases not matched to a gene; V was cut back by 3 bases and J by 1 base. CDR1 LNHDA and CDR2 SQIVND come from the germline V gene (reference sequence). The CDR3 loop spans 16 amino acids. The CDR3 coding sequence is TGTGCCAGTAGTATTGGCGGGAGGGGGGCCAAAAACATTCAGTACTTC. It is translated as CASSIGGRGAKNIQYF.

The chain recombines TRBV6-1 with TRBJ2-5; TRBD1 matches 8 bases. With 2 bases clipped from V and 4 bases from J, the junction kept 12 bases outside the gene matches. Germline V CDR1 and CDR2: MNHNS, SASEGT. The CDR3 totals 17 residues. In DNA, the CDR3 is TGTGCCAGCAGTGAAATAGGGCAGGGGGCCAAACCAGAGACCCAGTACTTC. Translated: CASSEIGQGAKPETQYF.